These 5 T cell receptor beta chains came from one sample sequenced in a study of CD8 T cells in ankylosing spondylitis. TCRdb called the 5' RACE reads again in MiXCR, with one record for every CDR3 protein. The sample has 670,000 or so distinct CDR3 sequences, under 20% seen once. Notes on the study in general: In ankylosing spondylitis blood, a motif of roughly 8 highly homologous TCR beta variants appeared characteristic.

These receptors have no known antigen. The sequenced sample was blood, either unsorted or a sorted T cell fraction (not recorded which). The receptor source for this set is a male donor with ankylosing spondylitis.

This clonotype showed up just a few times. The chain joins TRBV7-2 to TRBJ1-2, with 11 bases that match TRBD1. With V trimmed by 5 bases and J by 3 bases, 5 bases remained unmatched. Germline lookup yields CDR1 SGHTA and CDR2 FQGNSA. This CDR3 has 15 residues. The CDR3 DNA reads TGTGCCAGCAGCCGCGGGACAGGGGGAGACTATGGCTACACCTTC. As protein: CASSRGTGGDYGYTF.

This chain uses TRBV9 with TRBJ2-5; D is ambiguous. Looked up from germline, CDR1 is SGDLS and CDR2 is YYNGEE. This CDR3 is 14 amino acids long. V shed 0 bases and J shed 5 bases, with 11 bases lying between them. The CDR3 DNA is TGTGCCAGCAGCGTAGGTGGCTATTCGGAGACCCAGTACTTC. Translating it yields CASSVGGYSETQYF.

The CDR3 spells CASSTLSGGHQDTQYF. The CDR3, as DNA: TGTGCCAGCAGCACCCTTAGCGGGGGGCATCAAGATACGCAGTATTTT. The chain combines TRBV13 with TRBJ2-3; 10 bases are shared with TRBD2. The CDR3 sequence is 16 residues long. Germline assignment: CDR1 PRHDT and CDR2 FYEKMQ (reference sequence). Trimming at V came to 5 bases and at J to 5 bases, leaving 10 bases not matched to a gene.

The chain links TRBV10-3 to TRBJ1-2, with 10 positions matching TRBD1. V lost 10 bases to trimming and J lost 5 bases; unmatched junction nucleotides: 7. Looked up from germline, CDR1 is ENHRY and CDR2 is SYGVKD. There are 13 residues in the CDR3. The CDR3, as DNA: TGTGCCACCCCCCGGGACAGGGGTTATGGCTACACCTTC. Protein sequence: CATPRDRGYGYTF.

This clonotype was counted ten times or more. V and J are TRBV6-2 or TRBV6-3 and TRBJ1-1; D is unresolved. The V gene lost 3 bases and the J gene lost 5 bases, with 7 bases spanning the gap. The germline V gene encodes CDR1 MNHEY and CDR2 SVGEGT. This CDR3 has 12 amino acids. The CDR3 DNA reads as TGTGCCAGCAGTTATTGGGGTACTGAAGCTTTCTTT. It specifies CASSYWGTEAFF.